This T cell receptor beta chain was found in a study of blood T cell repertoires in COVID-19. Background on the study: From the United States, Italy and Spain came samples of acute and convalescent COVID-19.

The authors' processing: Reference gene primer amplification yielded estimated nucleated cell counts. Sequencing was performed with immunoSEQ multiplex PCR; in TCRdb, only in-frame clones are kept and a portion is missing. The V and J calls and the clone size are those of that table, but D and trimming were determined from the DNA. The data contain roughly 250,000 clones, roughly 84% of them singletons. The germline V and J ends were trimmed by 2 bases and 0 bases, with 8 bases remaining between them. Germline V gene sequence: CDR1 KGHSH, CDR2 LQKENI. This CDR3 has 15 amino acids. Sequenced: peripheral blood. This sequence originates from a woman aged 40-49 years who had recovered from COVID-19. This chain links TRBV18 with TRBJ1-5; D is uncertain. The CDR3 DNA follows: TGTGCCAGCTCACCAGTGGAGGCTAGCAATCAGCCCCAGCATTTT. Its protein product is CASSPVEASNQPQHF.